These T cell receptor beta chains were read from a single sample in a study of blood T cell repertoires in COVID-19. Measured with immunoSEQ multiplex PCR; TCRdb has only the in-frame clones, and not every one. The sample carries about 190,000 clones, 70% to 90% recorded once. The sample consisted of peripheral blood. The receptors here all came from a woman in her seventies with active or convalescent COVID-19. Both conserved end residues are part of each CDR3. D genes are given only for firm matches. For some rows the clone size is stated as once, few or many, or as a class when expanded; others skip it.

TRBJ2-5,.,TRBV5-1,TRBD2,CASSLALTGRAGGETQYF,TGCGCCAGCAGCTTGGCCCTAACGGGGCGAGCGGGAGGAGAGACCCAGTACTTC
TRBJ2-1,.,TRBV30,.,CAWSVRRSFNEQFF,TGTGCCTGGAGTGTACGTCGGAGCTTCAATGAGCAGTTCTTC
TRBJ1-5,.,TRBV20-1,.,CSARQNQPQHF,TGCAGTGCTAGACAGAATCAGCCCCAGCATTTT
TRBJ2-2,.,TRBV4-1,.,CASSQERTGELFF,TGCGCCAGCAGCCAAGAGCGTACTGGGGAGCTGTTTTTT
TRBJ1-1,.,TRBV9,.,CASSVKASNSEAFF,TGTGCCAGCAGCGTAAAGGCTAGTAACTCTGAAGCTTTCTTT
TRBJ1-1,.,TRBV27,TRBD1,CASSSGQSDTEAFF,TGTGCCAGCAGTTCGGGACAGTCGGACACTGAAGCTTTCTTT
TRBJ2-5,.,TRBV2,.,CASSLESGTQYF,TGTGCCAGCAGTCTAGAATCCGGGACCCAGTACTTC
TRBJ2-3,.,TRBV6-5,.,CASTEVSGTQYF,TGTGCCAGCACGGAGGTGTCGGGTACGCAGTATTTT
TRBJ1-1,once,TRBV6-6,.,CASRPDNMNTEAFF,TGTGCCAGCAGACCGGACAACATGAACACTGAAGCTTTCTTT
TRBJ1-2,once,TRBV9,TRBD1,CASSSTGGGNGYTF,TGTGCCAGCAGCAGTACAGGGGGCGGGAATGGCTACACCTTC
TRBJ1-1,.,TRBV4-2,TRBD1,CASSLDRGAGRTEAFF,TGTGCCAGCAGCCTCGACAGGGGAGCGGGGCGCACTGAAGCTTTCTTT
TRBJ2-7,.,TRBV11-2,.,CASSFIHSSSYEQYF,TGTGCCAGCAGCTTCATCCACAGTAGCTCCTACGAGCAGTACTTC
TRBJ1-2,.,TRBV5-1,.,CASSIQGNGYTF,TGCGCCAGCAGCATACAGGGAAATGGCTACACCTTC
TRBJ2-5,.,TRBV5-6,TRBD2,CASSGTSGSRRETQYF,TGTGCCAGCAGCGGGACTAGCGGGAGTCGCAGGGAGACCCAGTACTTC
TRBJ2-5,.,TRBV5-6,.,CASSFYGRATQYF,TGTGCCAGCAGCTTTTATGGGCGAGCGACCCAGTACTTC
TRBJ2-1,.,TRBV5-1,TRBD2,CASSLAGSFYNEQFF,TGCGCCAGCAGCTTAGCGGGGTCATTCTACAATGAGCAGTTCTTC
TRBJ1-6,many,TRBV6-5,TRBD1,CASSSGQFDNSPLHF,TGTGCCAGCAGTTCGGGACAGTTCGATAATTCACCCCTCCACTTT
TRBJ1-3,.,TRBV10-3,.,CAISAGTSGNTIYF,TGTGCCATCAGTGCCGGGACATCTGGAAACACCATATATTTT
TRBJ1-1,.,TRBV10-3,.,CAISELGDTEAFF,TGTGCCATCAGTGAACTTGGAGACACTGAAGCTTTCTTT
TRBJ2-7,.,TRBV9,TRBD2,CASSEGLAGAANGWEQYF,TGTGCCAGCAGCGAGGGACTAGCGGGAGCCGCCAACGGATGGGAGCAGTACTTC
TRBJ2-5,.,TRBV6-2/TRBV6-3,TRBD2,CASSYGLAGLETQYF,TGTGCCAGCAGTTATGGACTAGCGGGACTGGAGACCCAGTACTTC
TRBJ2-2,.,TRBV28,TRBD2,CASSLGLATDGELFF,TGTGCCAGCAGTTTAGGACTAGCGACTGACGGGGAGCTGTTTTTT
TRBJ2-2,.,TRBV7-3,.,CASSLAGTANTGELFF,TGTGCCAGCAGCTTGGCGGGGACGGCGAACACCGGGGAGCTGTTTTTT
TRBJ1-5,.,TRBV5-5,TRBD1,CASSLLSVQGGQPQHF,TGTGCCAGCAGCTTGTTGAGTGTGCAGGGGGGTCAGCCCCAGCATTTT
TRBJ2-2,once,TRBV2,TRBD2,CASSRLAGTTGELFF,TGTGCCAGCAGCCGACTAGCGGGGACGACAGGGGAGCTGTTTTTT
TRBJ2-1,.,TRBV4-1,TRBD1,CASSQGTGPFF,TGCGCCAGCAGCCAAGGGACAGGGCCGTTCTTC
TRBJ1-2,.,TRBV4-1,.,CASSQDLVQGFNYGYTF,TGCGCCAGCAGCCAAGATTTGGTTCAGGGATTTAACTATGGCTACACCTTC
TRBJ2-7,.,TRBV2,.,CASRQEGYEQYF,TGTGCCAGCCGACAGGAAGGGTACGAGCAGTACTTC
TRBJ1-5,.,TRBV6-2/TRBV6-3,.,CASSYSRGNSNQPQHF,TGTGCCAGCAGTTACTCGCGAGGGAATAGCAATCAGCCCCAGCATTTT
TRBJ2-7,.,TRBV6-5,TRBD1,CASRGQALSYEQYF,TGTGCCAGCAGGGGACAGGCCCTCTCCTACGAGCAGTACTTC
TRBJ2-1,.,TRBV6-5,.,CAKTPYNEQFF,TGTGCCAAGACTCCGTACAATGAGCAGTTCTTC